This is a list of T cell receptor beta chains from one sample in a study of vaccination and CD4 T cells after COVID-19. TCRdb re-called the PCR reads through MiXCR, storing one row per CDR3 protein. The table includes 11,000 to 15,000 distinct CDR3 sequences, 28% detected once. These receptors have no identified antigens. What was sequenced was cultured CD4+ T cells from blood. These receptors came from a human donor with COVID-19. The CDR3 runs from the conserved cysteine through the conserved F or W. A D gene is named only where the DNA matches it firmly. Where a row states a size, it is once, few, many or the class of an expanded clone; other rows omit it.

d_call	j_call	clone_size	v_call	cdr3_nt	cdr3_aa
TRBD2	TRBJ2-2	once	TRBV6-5	TGTGCCAGCAGTTCCCACGGACTAGGACGCCCACGCGCCGGGGAGCTGTTTTTT	CASSSHGLGRPRAGELFF
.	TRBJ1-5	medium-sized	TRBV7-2	TGTGCCAGCAGCTCTGCGGGGCCGGGGAATCAGCCCCAGCATTTT	CASSSAGPGNQPQHF
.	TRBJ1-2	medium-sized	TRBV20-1	TGCAGTGCTCCCTCGGGGAACTCGGGGAACTATGGCTACACCTTC	CSAPSGNSGNYGYTF
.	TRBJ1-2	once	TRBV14	TGTGCCAGCAGCCAAGTGTATCAGGGTTCTGGCTACACCTTC	CASSQVYQGSGYTF
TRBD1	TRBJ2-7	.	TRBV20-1	TGCAGTGCTAGTCCGACCGGGACAGGGAAAAACGAGCAGTACTTC	CSASPTGTGKNEQYF
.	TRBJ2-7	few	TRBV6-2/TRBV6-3	TGTGTCACCTCTTTGTCCCGCGGGTACGAGCAGTACTTC	CVTSLSRGYEQYF
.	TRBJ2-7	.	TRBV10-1	TGCGCCAGCAGCGAACTCGGGACCTACGAGCAGTACTTC	CASSELGTYEQYF
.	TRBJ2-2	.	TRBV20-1	TGCAGTGCCCCGACTAGTAGCACCGGGGAGCTGTTTTTT	CSAPTSSTGELFF
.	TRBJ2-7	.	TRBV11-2	TGTGCCAGCAGCTTAGACAGGGATTTGGGCTACGAGCAGTACTTC	CASSLDRDLGYEQYF
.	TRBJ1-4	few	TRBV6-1	TGTGCCAGCAGTGAAGGAGGGGTAAAACTGTTTTTT	CASSEGGVKLFF
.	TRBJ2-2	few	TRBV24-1	TGTGCCACAAGTGGAGTAACAGGCGGGAACACCGGGGAGCTGTTTTTT	CATSGVTGGNTGELFF
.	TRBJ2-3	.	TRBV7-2	TGTGCCAGCAGCCGTGGTTGGGGGAGCACAGATACGCAGTATTTT	CASSRGWGSTDTQYF
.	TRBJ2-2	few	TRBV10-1	TGCGCCAGCAGGGACCGCTCGAACACCGGGGAGCTGTTTTTT	CASRDRSNTGELFF
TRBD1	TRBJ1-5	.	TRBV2	TGTGCCAGCAACTTCCGGGACAGCCCCACTCAGCCCCAGCATTTT	CASNFRDSPTQPQHF
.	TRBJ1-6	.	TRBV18	TGTGCCAGCTCCCGACGGTCCGAGTATAATTCACCCCTCCACTTT	CASSRRSEYNSPLHF
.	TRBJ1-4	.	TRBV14	TGTGCCAGCAGCCAAATATCGACGTGGACTAATGAAAAACTGTTTTTT	CASSQISTWTNEKLFF